One sample yielded the 8 T cell receptor beta chains listed below, sequenced in a study of blood T cell repertoires in COVID-19. Measured with immunoSEQ multiplex PCR; TCRdb has only the in-frame clones, and not every one. The sample lists about 340,000 clones, about nine tenths occurring once. The specimen sequenced was peripheral blood. These TCRs come from a woman aged 70-85 years with COVID-19, enrolled during active disease.

Only one count was recorded for this clone. V and J are TRBV28 and TRBJ2-5, with D possibly matching TRBD2 (6 bases). Per the germline V gene, CDR1 is MDHEN and CDR2 is SYDVKM. The CDR3 is 14 amino acids. V lost 2 bases, J lost 1 base, and 8 bases lay in between. CDR3 DNA sequence: TGTGCCAGCAGTTTAGGAGGGGCCCAAGAGACCCAGTACTTC. This encodes CASSLGGAQETQYF.

The chain links TRBV12-3 or TRBV12-4 to TRBJ1-1; D not certain. The CDR3 has 11 residues. Trimming pared 6 bases from V and 2 bases from J, leaving 4 bases between. In DNA form, the CDR3 reads TGTGCCAGCAGACTTAACACTGAAGCTTTCTTT. This translates into CASRLNTEAFF.

This chain joins TRBV21-1 and TRBJ1-5; the table's TRBD1 call for D was not verified on the DNA. TRBV21-1 is designated a pseudogene. The CDR3 spans 13 residues. CDR3 residues: CASRDRDSGAQHF. CDR3 nucleotides: TGTGCCAGCAGGGACAGGGACTCCGGGGCCCAGCATTTT.

V and J are TRBV6-6 and TRBJ1-2, with TRBD1 identical over 8 bases. CDR1 MNHNY and CDR2 SVGAGI come from the germline V gene (reference sequence). The CDR3 spans 16 residues. The trim removed 6 bases at V and 4 bases at J, leaving 13 bases unmatched. CDR3 nucleotides: TGTGCCAGCAGGCGCCTCAGGGGGCGCGGTGTCTATGGCTACACCTTC. This sequence encodes CASRRLRGRGVYGYTF.

This clone was counted a single time. V gene TRBV30 combines with J gene TRBJ1-2; D gene unclear. The ends were cut back, 4 bases at V and 8 bases at J, with 17 bases in the middle. Germline V gene data show CDR1 as GTSNPN and CDR2 as SVGIG (reference sequence). This CDR3 region has 13 residues. For the CDR3, the DNA is TGTGCCTGGAACCCGTGGGGAGACATCGGCTACACCTTC. Protein product: CAWNPWGDIGYTF.

The CDR3 is CASSTLTGGFANTEAFF. The CDR3 DNA is TGTGCCAGTAGTACCTTGACAGGGGGCTTCGCGAACACTGAAGCTTTCTTT. The gene calls are TRBV19 and TRBJ1-1, with 10 positions matching TRBD1. The CDR3 length is 17 residues. Germline V gene sequence: CDR1 LNHDA, CDR2 SQIVND (reference sequence). With 4 bases clipped from V and 1 base from J, the junction kept 9 bases outside the gene matches.

V and J are TRBV14 and TRBJ1-2; D possibly corresponds to TRBD1 (5 bases). The CDR3 has 15 residues. CDR1 and CDR2 from the germline V gene are SGHDN and FVKESK. Trimming left V 0 bases short and J 2 bases short, with 10 bases between. The CDR3 loop reads CASSQDQGRNYGYTF. The DNA of the CDR3 is TGTGCCAGCAGCCAAGACCAGGGAAGGAACTATGGCTACACCTTC.

The rearrangement links TRBV5-6 to TRBJ2-7; the D is unclear. V gave up 0 bases and J gave up 7 bases, with 8 bases separating them. This CDR3 has 12 amino acids. Germline V gives CDR1 SGHDT, CDR2 YYEEEE. The CDR3: CASSLGMEEQYF. In nucleotides, the CDR3 is TGTGCCAGCAGCTTGGGAATGGAGGAGCAGTACTTC.